This T cell receptor (beta chain) was captured by sequencing in a study of cytomegalovirus exposure and HLA in healthy donors. General study points: A missense DCLRE1C variant was associated with V- and J-gene trimming of TCR beta chains in a later analysis, and an independent cohort replicated the association. The classifier reportedly diagnosed cytomegalovirus status with high specificity and sensitivity.

The PCR used 60 Vbeta and 13 Jbeta primers. Profiling relied on immunoSEQ multiplex PCR, and the TCRdb table lists in-frame clones only, not all of them. The sample yields some 150,000 clones, less than 85% seen once. This CDR3 is built from 18 residues. V shed 6 bases and J 2 bases; nucleotides not matched to a gene: 11. Per germline, CDR1 MDHEN and CDR2 SYDVKM. While unrecorded immune exposures were likely, the donors were nominally healthy when sampled. Comments on this clone: Its antigen is still unknown.

The chain has TRBV28 and TRBJ1-6; 9 bases align to TRBD1. The sample taken for sequencing was PBMCs. The TCR originated in a man aged 50-60 years in good health and CMV-seropositive. For the CDR3, the DNA is TGTGCCAGCAGGCTTCCGGGACAGGGACGTCCCTATAATTCACCCCTCCACTTT. It specifies CASRLPGQGRPYNSPLHF.